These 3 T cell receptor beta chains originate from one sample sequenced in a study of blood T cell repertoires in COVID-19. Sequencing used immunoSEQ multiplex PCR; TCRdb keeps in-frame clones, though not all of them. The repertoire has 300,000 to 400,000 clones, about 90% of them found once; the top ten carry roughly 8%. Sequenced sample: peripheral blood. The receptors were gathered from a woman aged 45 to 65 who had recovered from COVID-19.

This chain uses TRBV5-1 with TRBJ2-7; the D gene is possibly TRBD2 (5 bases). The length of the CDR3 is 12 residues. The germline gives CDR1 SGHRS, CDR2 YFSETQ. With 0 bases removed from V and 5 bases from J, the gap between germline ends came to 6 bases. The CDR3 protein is CASSLAGNEQYF. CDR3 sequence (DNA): TGCGCCAGCAGCTTGGCGGGGAACGAGCAGTACTTC. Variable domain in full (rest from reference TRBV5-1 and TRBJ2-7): KAGVTQTPRYLIKTRGQQVTLSCSPISGHRSVSWYQQTPGQGLQFLFEYFSETQRNKGNFPGRFSGRQFSNSRSEMNVSTLELGDSALYLCASSLAGNEQYFGPGTRLTVT.

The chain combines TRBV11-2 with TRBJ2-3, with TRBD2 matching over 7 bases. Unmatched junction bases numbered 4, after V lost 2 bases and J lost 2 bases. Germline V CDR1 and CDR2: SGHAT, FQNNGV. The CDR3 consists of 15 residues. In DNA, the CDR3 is TGTGCCAGCAGCTTATGGGGGGGTACCACAGATACGCAGTATTTT. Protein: CASSLWGGTTDTQYF.

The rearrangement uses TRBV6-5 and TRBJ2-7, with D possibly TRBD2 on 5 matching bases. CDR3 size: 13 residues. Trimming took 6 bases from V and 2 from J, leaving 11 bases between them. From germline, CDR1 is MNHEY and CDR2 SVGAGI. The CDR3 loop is CASSDGVPYEQYF. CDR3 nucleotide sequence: TGTGCCAGCAGCGACGGGGTCCCCTACGAGCAGTACTTC.